This is a list of T cell receptor beta chains from one sample in a study of blood T cells in healthy people across ages. TCRdb redid the calling of the 5' RACE reads with MiXCR, one entry per CDR3 protein. This repertoire shows roughly 550,000 distinct CDR3 sequences, nearly 25% found once; its top ten account for 7.5% to 9%. The same sample was also studied in work on T cells of mothers and their children.

Source material: blood. Receptors originate from a boy aged 5-17 years in good health. CDR3s include the opening cysteine and the closing phenylalanine or tryptophan. A D gene is named only where the DNA matches it firmly. Clone size appears in some rows only: once, few, many, or a class for an expanded clone.

d_call: .
v_call: TRBV20-1
j_call: TRBJ2-1
clone_size: few
cdr3_aa: CSALWGTEQFF
cdr3_nt: TGCAGTGCTCTATGGGGGACTGAGCAGTTCTTC

d_call: .
v_call: TRBV4-3
j_call: TRBJ1-4
clone_size: .
cdr3_aa: CASSQVIRGDEKLFF
cdr3_nt: TGCGCCAGCAGCCAAGTCATAAGGGGAGATGAAAAACTGTTTTTT

d_call: .
v_call: TRBV7-3
j_call: TRBJ2-3
clone_size: .
cdr3_aa: CASSLQGKGSDTQYF
cdr3_nt: TGTGCCAGCAGCTTACAGGGAAAGGGTTCAGATACGCAGTATTTT

d_call: TRBD1
v_call: TRBV9
j_call: TRBJ2-7
clone_size: .
cdr3_aa: CASSVGPPGGEGYEQYF
cdr3_nt: TGTGCCAGCAGCGTAGGCCCTCCAGGGGGAGAAGGGTACGAGCAGTACTTC

d_call: TRBD2
v_call: TRBV28
j_call: TRBJ2-1
clone_size: few
cdr3_aa: CARSRTSGREYNEQFF
cdr3_nt: TGTGCCCGCAGTCGAACTAGCGGGAGAGAATACAATGAGCAGTTCTTC

d_call: TRBD1
v_call: TRBV5-1
j_call: TRBJ2-3
clone_size: .
cdr3_aa: CASSLTGDGADTQYF
cdr3_nt: TGCGCCAGCAGCCTTACAGGGGATGGGGCAGATACGCAGTATTTT

d_call: .
v_call: TRBV9
j_call: TRBJ1-1
clone_size: .
cdr3_aa: CASSGANTEAFF
cdr3_nt: TGTGCCAGCAGCGGAGCGAACACTGAAGCTTTCTTT

d_call: .
v_call: TRBV27
j_call: TRBJ2-3
clone_size: .
cdr3_aa: CASSSMPAGGRTDTQYF
cdr3_nt: TGTGCCAGCAGTTCAATGCCGGCAGGCGGACGCACAGATACGCAGTATTTT

d_call: .
v_call: TRBV20-1
j_call: TRBJ2-1
clone_size: .
cdr3_aa: CSAPRRERRSYNEQFF
cdr3_nt: TGCAGTGCTCCCCGGAGGGAGAGAAGGTCCTACAATGAGCAGTTCTTC

d_call: TRBD1
v_call: TRBV5-1
j_call: TRBJ1-6
clone_size: .
cdr3_aa: CASSESGGMYSPLHF
cdr3_nt: TGCGCCAGCAGTGAATCAGGGGGCATGTATTCACCCCTCCACTTT

d_call: .
v_call: TRBV16
j_call: TRBJ1-6
clone_size: few
cdr3_aa: CASSQSTLPVLSSYNSPLHF
cdr3_nt: TGTGCCAGCAGCCAATCGACGCTCCCAGTTTTAAGCTCCTATAATTCACCCCTCCACTTT

d_call: .
v_call: TRBV6-1
j_call: TRBJ1-1
clone_size: .
cdr3_aa: CASSEGYETEAFF
cdr3_nt: TGTGCCAGCAGTGAAGGGTATGAGACTGAAGCTTTCTTT

d_call: .
v_call: TRBV6-5
j_call: TRBJ2-1
clone_size: .
cdr3_aa: CASRGIQGFHEQFF
cdr3_nt: TGTGCCAGCAGGGGGATACAGGGCTTCCATGAGCAGTTCTTC

d_call: .
v_call: TRBV21-1
j_call: TRBJ2-5
clone_size: .
cdr3_aa: CACSKARDITGQLQETQYF
cdr3_nt: TGTGCCTGCAGCAAAGCTCGAGACATTACGGGACAGCTCCAAGAGACCCAGTACTTC

d_call: .
v_call: TRBV18
j_call: TRBJ2-2
clone_size: few
cdr3_aa: CASSPADARRSNAGELFF
cdr3_nt: TGTGCCAGCTCACCTGCCGACGCAAGGCGGTCGAACGCCGGGGAGCTGTTTTTT

d_call: .
v_call: TRBV2
j_call: TRBJ2-7
clone_size: few
cdr3_aa: CASSEERTYEQYF
cdr3_nt: TGTGCCAGCAGTGAAGAGCGAACCTACGAGCAGTACTTC

d_call: .
v_call: TRBV30
j_call: TRBJ2-2
clone_size: once
cdr3_aa: CAWSPLRGPGKTGELFF
cdr3_nt: TGTGCCTGGAGCCCTTTGAGGGGCCCCGGTAAAACCGGGGAGCTGTTTTTT

d_call: .
v_call: TRBV5-1
j_call: TRBJ2-3
clone_size: many
cdr3_aa: CASRAESTDTQYF
cdr3_nt: TGCGCCAGCCGCGCAGAGAGCACAGATACGCAGTATTTT

d_call: TRBD1
v_call: TRBV4-3
j_call: TRBJ2-3
clone_size: .
cdr3_aa: CASRPMDRGPPGTDTQYF
cdr3_nt: TGCGCCAGCAGACCCATGGACAGGGGCCCACCAGGCACAGATACGCAGTATTTT

d_call: .
v_call: TRBV4-3
j_call: TRBJ1-3
clone_size: .
cdr3_aa: CASSQERVSGNTIYF
cdr3_nt: TGCGCCAGCAGCCAAGAGAGGGTCTCTGGAAACACCATATATTTT

d_call: .
v_call: TRBV3-1
j_call: TRBJ2-4
clone_size: .
cdr3_aa: CASSQDREFKNIQYF
cdr3_nt: TGTGCCAGCAGCCAAGATCGAGAGTTCAAAAACATTCAGTACTTC

d_call: .
v_call: TRBV7-2
j_call: TRBJ2-5
clone_size: .
cdr3_aa: CASSGGLETQYF
cdr3_nt: TGTGCCAGCAGCGGGGGGCTTGAGACCCAGTACTTC

d_call: TRBD1
v_call: TRBV28
j_call: TRBJ2-2
clone_size: few
cdr3_aa: CASSYQTGETGELFF
cdr3_nt: TGTGCCAGCAGTTATCAGACAGGGGAAACCGGGGAGCTGTTTTTT

d_call: .
v_call: TRBV4-3
j_call: TRBJ1-1
clone_size: .
cdr3_aa: CASSQGYEAFF
cdr3_nt: TGCGCCAGCAGCCAAGGGTATGAAGCTTTCTTT

d_call: TRBD2
v_call: TRBV6-4
j_call: TRBJ2-2
clone_size: few
cdr3_aa: CASTGSRSGGWTGELFF
cdr3_nt: TGTGCCAGCACCGGATCCCGGTCGGGAGGGTGGACCGGGGAGCTGTTTTTT

d_call: .
v_call: TRBV5-6
j_call: TRBJ2-5
clone_size: .
cdr3_aa: CASSLGFRGETQYF
cdr3_nt: TGTGCCAGCAGCTTGGGTTTCAGGGGCGAGACCCAGTACTTC

d_call: TRBD1
v_call: TRBV6-5
j_call: TRBJ1-4
clone_size: few
cdr3_aa: CASGQGALDEKLFF
cdr3_nt: TGTGCCAGCGGACAGGGGGCTTTGGATGAAAAACTGTTTTTT

d_call: .
v_call: TRBV4-1
j_call: TRBJ1-1
clone_size: few
cdr3_aa: CASSQDDGRELTEAFF
cdr3_nt: TGCGCCAGCAGCCAAGACGATGGAAGGGAGCTCACTGAAGCTTTCTTT

d_call: TRBD2
v_call: TRBV30
j_call: TRBJ2-7
clone_size: .
cdr3_aa: CAWSAGTSGIYEQYF
cdr3_nt: TGTGCCTGGAGTGCAGGGACTAGCGGAATCTACGAGCAGTACTTC

d_call: TRBD2
v_call: TRBV28
j_call: TRBJ2-5
clone_size: few
cdr3_aa: CASRIDVLTSGNQETQYF
cdr3_nt: TGTGCCAGCAGGATCGATGTTCTGACTAGCGGGAATCAAGAGACCCAGTACTTC

d_call: .
v_call: TRBV7-9
j_call: TRBJ2-7
clone_size: .
cdr3_aa: CASSFGLRASLRSYEQYF
cdr3_nt: TGTGCCAGCAGCTTTGGACTACGGGCCAGCCTGCGCTCCTACGAGCAGTACTTC

d_call: .
v_call: TRBV20-1
j_call: TRBJ2-5
clone_size: few
cdr3_aa: CSARDPNSWGETQYF
cdr3_nt: TGCAGTGCTAGAGACCCTAACTCCTGGGGGGAGACCCAGTACTTC

d_call: .
v_call: TRBV12-3/TRBV12-4
j_call: TRBJ1-2
clone_size: .
cdr3_aa: CASRGRGNYGYTF
cdr3_nt: TGTGCCAGCAGGGGAAGAGGGAACTATGGCTACACCTTC

d_call: TRBD1
v_call: TRBV5-1
j_call: TRBJ2-1
clone_size: .
cdr3_aa: CASSTGQVFSYNEQFF
cdr3_nt: TGCGCCAGCAGCACCGGACAGGTTTTCTCCTACAATGAGCAGTTCTTC

d_call: .
v_call: TRBV4-3
j_call: TRBJ2-1
clone_size: .
cdr3_aa: CASSQDFRSSYNEQFF
cdr3_nt: TGCGCCAGCAGCCAAGATTTCAGGAGCTCCTACAATGAGCAGTTCTTC

d_call: .
v_call: TRBV4-3
j_call: TRBJ2-7
clone_size: many
cdr3_aa: CASSMAGAKGPPYEQYF
cdr3_nt: TGCGCCAGCAGCATGGCAGGGGCTAAGGGACCACCCTACGAGCAGTACTTC

d_call: .
v_call: TRBV9
j_call: TRBJ1-3
clone_size: few
cdr3_aa: CASSSRRGSGNTIYF
cdr3_nt: TGTGCCAGCAGCTCCCGTCGGGGATCTGGAAACACCATATATTTT

d_call: .
v_call: TRBV7-9
j_call: TRBJ1-1
clone_size: few
cdr3_aa: CASSSTDGANTEAFF
cdr3_nt: TGTGCCAGCAGCTCTACGGACGGGGCGAACACTGAAGCTTTCTTT

d_call: .
v_call: TRBV12-3/TRBV12-4
j_call: TRBJ1-2
clone_size: .
cdr3_aa: CASSQGQKYGYTF
cdr3_nt: TGTGCCAGCAGCCAAGGACAGAAATATGGCTACACCTTC

d_call: .
v_call: TRBV10-3
j_call: TRBJ1-1
clone_size: .
cdr3_aa: CAISEGVTAFF
cdr3_nt: TGTGCCATCAGTGAGGGGGTTACGGCTTTCTTT

d_call: .
v_call: TRBV5-4
j_call: TRBJ2-1
clone_size: many
cdr3_aa: CASSLPTGPVEQFF
cdr3_nt: TGTGCCAGCAGCTTACCAACAGGGCCGGTTGAGCAGTTCTTC

d_call: .
v_call: TRBV20-1
j_call: TRBJ2-4
clone_size: few
cdr3_aa: CSARVWPPVNIQYF
cdr3_nt: TGCAGTGCTAGAGTTTGGCCACCTGTTAACATTCAGTACTTC

d_call: TRBD1
v_call: TRBV7-9
j_call: TRBJ2-3
clone_size: .
cdr3_aa: CASSSRVPGQGAGDTQYF
cdr3_nt: TGTGCCAGCAGCTCTAGGGTCCCGGGACAGGGGGCCGGAGATACGCAGTATTTT

d_call: TRBD2
v_call: TRBV6-2/TRBV6-3
j_call: TRBJ2-7
clone_size: .
cdr3_aa: CASSYGTSGISSYEQYF
cdr3_nt: TGTGCCAGCAGTTATGGGACTAGCGGGATAAGCTCCTACGAGCAGTACTTC

d_call: .
v_call: TRBV5-1
j_call: TRBJ2-1
clone_size: .
cdr3_aa: CASSTSPSYNEQFF
cdr3_nt: TGCGCCAGCAGCACTAGCCCCTCCTACAATGAGCAGTTCTTC